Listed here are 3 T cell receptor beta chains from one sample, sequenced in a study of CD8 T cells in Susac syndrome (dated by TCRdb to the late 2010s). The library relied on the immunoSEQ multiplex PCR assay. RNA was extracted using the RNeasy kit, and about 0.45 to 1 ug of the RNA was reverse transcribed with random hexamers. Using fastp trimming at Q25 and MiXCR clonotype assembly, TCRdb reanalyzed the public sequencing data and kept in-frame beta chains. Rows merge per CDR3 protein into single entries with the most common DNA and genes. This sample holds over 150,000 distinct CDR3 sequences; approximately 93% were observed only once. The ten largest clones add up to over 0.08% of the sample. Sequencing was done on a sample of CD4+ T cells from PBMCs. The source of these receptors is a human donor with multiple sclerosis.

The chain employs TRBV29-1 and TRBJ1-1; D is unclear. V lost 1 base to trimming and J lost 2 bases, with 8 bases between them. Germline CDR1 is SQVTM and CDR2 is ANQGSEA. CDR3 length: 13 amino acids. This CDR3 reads CSVEVKANTEAFF. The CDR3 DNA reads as TGCAGCGTTGAAGTAAAGGCCAACACTGAAGCTTTCTTT.

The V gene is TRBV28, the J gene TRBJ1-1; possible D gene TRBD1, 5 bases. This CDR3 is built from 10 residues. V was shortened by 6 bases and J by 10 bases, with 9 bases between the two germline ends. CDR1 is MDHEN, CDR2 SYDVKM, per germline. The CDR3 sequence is CASRGVGAFF. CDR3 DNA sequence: TGTGCCAGCAGAGGGGTTGGAGCTTTCTTT.

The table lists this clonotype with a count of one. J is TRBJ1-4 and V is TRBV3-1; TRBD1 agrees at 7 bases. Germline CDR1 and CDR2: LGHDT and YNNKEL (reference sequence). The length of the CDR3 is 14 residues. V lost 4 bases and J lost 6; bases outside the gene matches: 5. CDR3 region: CASSLRQGHEKLFF. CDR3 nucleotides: TGTGCCAGCAGCCTACGACAGGGCCATGAAAAACTGTTTTTT.